Given below is one T cell receptor beta chain in context. Measured with immunoSEQ multiplex PCR; TCRdb has only the in-frame clones, and not every one. The table lists some 300,000 clones, 88% of them singletons. Trimming left V 2 bases short and J 4 bases short, with 15 bases between. CDR3 length equals 15 residues. CDR1 MDHEN and CDR2 SYDVKM come from the germline V gene. The data were taken from a study of blood T cell repertoires in COVID-19. Overall study context: Collection of acute and convalescent COVID-19 samples took place in the United States, Italy and Spain. Sources were T cells, B-cell-depleted T cells, or PBMCs; the material itself was cDNA or gDNA.

The specimen sequenced was peripheral blood. This sequence was found in a woman in her thirties who had recovered from COVID-19. The gene calls are TRBV28 and TRBJ2-7, with a weak D call TRBD2 (5 bases). The CDR3 region is CASSLVGSTGYEQYF. CDR3 DNA: TGTGCCAGCAGTTTAGTGGGCTCGACGGGATACGAGCAGTACTTC.